The source of this T cell receptor beta chain is a study of shared clonotypes between healthy human individuals. For this clone: The junction departs from germline at one end; a sequencing error may be responsible.

Method: immunoSEQ multiplex PCR; TCRdb's copy keeps in-frame clones and lacks some. The sample shows about 2.1 million clones, roughly 93% of them seen only once. Terminally differentiated effector memory CD45RA+ cells were excluded by CCR7 positive selection of CD45RO-negative cells. The CDR3 is made up of 14 amino acids. Germline lookup yields CDR1 SQVTM and CDR2 ANQGSEA. The TCR comes from a man younger than 30 in good health. Some clones in this sample may be carry-over from other donors' samples. The sample comprised naive CD8+ T cells from PBMCs. V is TRBV29-1 and J is TRBJ1-2, with D perhaps matching TRBD1 (6 bases). CDR3 loop: CSVQNGQSNYSYTF. The CDR3 region has the DNA TGCAGCGTGCAAAATGGACAGTCTAACTATAGCTACACCTTC. The full variable domain, in which reference TRBV29-1 and TRBJ1-2 provide the parts outside the CDR3, is SAVISQKPSRDICQRGTSLTIQCQVDSQVTMMFWYRQQPGQSLTLIATANQGSEATYESGFVIDKFPISRPNLTFSTLTVSNMSPEDSSIYLCSVQNGQSNYSYTFGSGTRLTVV.